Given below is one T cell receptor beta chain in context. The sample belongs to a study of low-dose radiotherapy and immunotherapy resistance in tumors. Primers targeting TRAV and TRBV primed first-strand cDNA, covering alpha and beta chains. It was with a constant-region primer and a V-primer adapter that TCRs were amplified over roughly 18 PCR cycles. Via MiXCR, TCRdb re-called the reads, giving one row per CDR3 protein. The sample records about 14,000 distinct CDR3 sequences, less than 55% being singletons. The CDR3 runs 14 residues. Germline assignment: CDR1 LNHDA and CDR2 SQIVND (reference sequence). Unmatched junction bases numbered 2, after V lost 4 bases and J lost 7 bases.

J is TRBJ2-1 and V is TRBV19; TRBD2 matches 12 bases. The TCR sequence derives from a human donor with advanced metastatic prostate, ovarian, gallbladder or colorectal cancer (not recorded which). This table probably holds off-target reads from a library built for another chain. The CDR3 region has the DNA TGTGCCAGTAGTAACGGACTAGCGGGAAATGAGCAGTTCTTC. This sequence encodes CASSNGLAGNEQFF.